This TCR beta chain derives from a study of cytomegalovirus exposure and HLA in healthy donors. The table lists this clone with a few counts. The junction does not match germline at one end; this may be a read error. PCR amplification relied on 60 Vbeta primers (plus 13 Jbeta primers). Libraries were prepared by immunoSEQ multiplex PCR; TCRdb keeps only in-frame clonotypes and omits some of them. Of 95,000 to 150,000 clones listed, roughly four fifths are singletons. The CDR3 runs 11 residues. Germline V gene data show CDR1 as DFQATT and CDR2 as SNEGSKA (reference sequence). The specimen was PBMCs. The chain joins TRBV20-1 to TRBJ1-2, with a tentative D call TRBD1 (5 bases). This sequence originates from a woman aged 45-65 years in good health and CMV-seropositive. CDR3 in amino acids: CSARDRGSYTF. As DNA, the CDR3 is TGCAGTGCGAGAGACAGAGGTAGCTACACCTTC.